This entry lists 28 T cell receptor beta chains sequenced from one sample in a study of immune cell composition in non-small cell lung cancer. Generated by immunoSEQ multiplex PCR, the TCRdb table keeps only in-frame clones and is missing some. The sample contains about 4,600 clones, roughly 80% of which appear only once. The sample consisted of lung tumor tissue. Receptors originate from a human donor with non-small cell lung cancer.

This clone was seen a handful of times. The chain combines TRBV23-1 with TRBJ1-2; maybe TRBD1 (6 bases). TRBV23-1 is classed as an ORF, of uncertain function. The CDR3 is 15 residues long. V dropped 0 bases and J dropped 6 bases, with 14 bases sitting between them. CDR3 residues: CASSQSMGARDGYTF. The CDR3 DNA reads TGCGCCAGCAGTCAATCGATGGGGGCGCGGGATGGCTACACCTTC.

The chain employs TRBV7-2 and TRBJ2-3, with 10 bases that match TRBD2. In germline, CDR1 is SGHTA, CDR2 FQGNSA. The V gene end was trimmed by 5 bases and the J gene end by 8 bases; junction bases not matched to a gene: 13. CDR3 length: 16 residues. CDR3 region: CASSLQAGGLAGTQYF. DNA for the CDR3: TGTGCCAGCAGCCTCCAAGCGGGGGGGCTTGCTGGTACGCAGTATTTT. Full variable domain (remainder filled in from reference TRBV7-2 and TRBJ2-3): GAGVSQSPSNKVTEKGKDVELRCDPISGHTALYWYRQSLGQGLEFLIYFQGNSAPDKSGLPSDRFSAERTGGSVSTLTIQRTQQEDSAVYLCASSLQAGGLAGTQYFGPGTRLTVL.

The rearrangement uses TRBV19 and TRBJ2-7, with 8 bases fitting TRBD2. Germline V gene data show CDR1 as LNHDA and CDR2 as SQIVND (reference sequence). There are 13 residues in the CDR3. With V trimmed by 6 bases and J by 5 bases, 6 bases remained unmatched. The chain's CDR3 is CASSPGLGNEQYF. In DNA, the CDR3 is TGTGCCAGTAGCCCGGGACTAGGCAACGAGCAGTACTTC. Based on the CDR3 plus reference TRBV19 and TRBJ2-7, the full variable domain is DGGITQSPKYLFRKEGQNVTLSCEQNLNHDAMYWYRQDPGQGLRLIYYSQIVNDFQKGDIAEGYSVSREKKESFPLTVTSAQKNPTAFYLCASSPGLGNEQYFGPGTRLTVT.

The V call is TRBV28, the J call TRBJ1-4; 11 bases match TRBD1. The V segment lost 10 bases and the J segment 7 bases; nucleotides outside the gene matches: 8. This CDR3 spans 14 amino acids. Germline V CDR1 and CDR2: MDHEN, SYDVKM. CDR3 residues: CAILSGTGGEKLFF. CDR3 coding DNA: TGTGCCATCCTGTCCGGGACAGGGGGTGAAAAACTGTTTTTT.

This clone was seen a single time. The V gene is TRBV7-2, the J gene TRBJ2-3; D remains ambiguous. Trimming pared 6 bases from V and 3 bases from J, leaving 13 bases between. The CDR3 length is 14 residues. The germline gives CDR1 SGHTA, CDR2 FQGNSA. In DNA form, the CDR3 reads TGTGCCAGCAGTCCCTATCTAGAAACAGATACGCAGTATTTT. It codes for CASSPYLETDTQYF.

The rearrangement joins TRBV7-9 to TRBJ2-5, with TRBD1 identical over 10 bases. CDR1 and CDR2 from the germline V gene are SEHNR and FQNEAQ (reference sequence). The V and J ends lost 5 bases and 5 bases, in that order; junction bases with no gene match: 8. The CDR3 is 15 residues long. In DNA, the CDR3 is TGTGCCAGCAGCCCCGGGACAGGGGTCCTCGAGACCCAGTACTTC. It translates to CASSPGTGVLETQYF.

J is TRBJ1-3 and V is TRBV11-2; 8 bases are shared with TRBD1. CDR1 and CDR2 from the germline V gene are SGHAT and FQNNGV. This CDR3 region has 16 residues. Germline trimming cut 2 bases from V and 3 bases from J; bases unmatched to any gene: 6. This chain's CDR3 is CASSLRTGMVGNTIYF. Here the CDR3 DNA reads TGTGCCAGCAGCTTACGGACAGGGATGGTTGGAAACACCATATATTTT.

The rearrangement joins TRBV30 to TRBJ1-4; D might be TRBD1 (6 bases). The CDR3 extends over 14 amino acids. The germline gives CDR1 GTSNPN, CDR2 SVGIG (reference sequence). V shed 1 base and J shed 7 bases, with 13 bases lying between them. This CDR3 reads CAWSDWTALEKLFF. The CDR3 nucleotides read TGTGCCTGGAGTGATTGGACAGCCCTTGAAAAACTGTTTTTT.

The V gene is TRBV28, the J gene TRBJ2-7, with a possible D match to TRBD1 (5 bases). This CDR3 comprises 15 residues. In germline, CDR1 is MDHEN, CDR2 SYDVKM. The V and J ends lost 3 bases and 1 base respectively, with 13 bases between them. The CDR3 reads CASSFEQAGSYEQYF. The CDR3 DNA reads TGTGCCAGCAGTTTTGAACAGGCCGGTTCCTACGAGCAGTACTTC.

The rearrangement uses TRBV28 and TRBJ2-3; 7 bases fit TRBD2. V lost 7 bases and J lost 9; bases outside the gene matches: 16. This CDR3 spans 15 amino acids. CDR1 MDHEN and CDR2 SYDVKM come from the germline V gene. This chain's CDR3 is CASTLGSGVDVTQYF. In DNA, the CDR3 is TGTGCCAGCACCTTAGGGAGCGGGGTCGACGTGACGCAGTATTTT.

The chain joins TRBV15 to TRBJ1-2; D is possibly TRBD1 (6 bases). Germline lookup yields CDR1 LNHNV and CDR2 YYDKDF (reference sequence). The CDR3 loop spans 14 amino acids. Trimming shortened V by 0 bases and J by 4 bases, and 9 bases separated the two germline ends. CDR3 DNA sequence: TGTGCCACCAGCAGAGAGGGGGCGGGCTATGGCTACACCTTC. Translated, it gives CATSREGAGYGYTF.

The chain links TRBV29-1 to TRBJ1-4; perhaps TRBD1 as D (5 bases). From germline, CDR1 is SQVTM and CDR2 ANQGSEA. The CDR3 has 12 residues. This CDR3 reads CTAAGIGEKLFF. DNA of the CDR3: TGCACCGCGGCAGGGATTGGTGAAAAACTGTTTTTT.

The V gene is TRBV11-3, the J gene TRBJ1-1, with D maybe TRBD1 (6 bases). V gave up 3 bases and J gave up 5 bases, with 10 bases separating them. The length of the CDR3 is 13 residues. From germline, CDR1 is SGHNT and CDR2 YENEEA. CDR3 loop: CASSLGAVTEAFF. CDR3 nucleotides: TGTGCCAGCAGCTTGGGGGCTGTGACTGAAGCTTTCTTT. Full variable domain (remainder filled in from reference TRBV11-3 and TRBJ1-1): EAGVVQSPRYKIIEKKQPVAFWCNPISGHNTLYWYLQNLGQGPELLIRYENEEAVDDSQLPKDRFSAERLKGVDSTLKIQPAELGDSAVYLCASSLGAVTEAFFGQGTRLTVV.

The J gene is TRBJ1-2, the V gene TRBV6-5, with TRBD1 matching over 11 bases. Looked up from germline, CDR1 is MNHEY and CDR2 is SVGAGI. V gave up 7 bases and J gave up 4 bases; unmatched junction bases: 8. CDR3 length: 15 amino acids. CDR3 sequence reads: CASIPGQGVSYGYTF. CDR3 in DNA: TGTGCCAGCATCCCGGGACAGGGGGTTTCCTATGGCTACACCTTC.

This clone was seen more than once but under ten times. The CDR3 sequence is CASSYAGHNYGYTF. The CDR3 coding sequence is TGTGCCAGCAGTTACGCAGGACATAACTATGGCTACACCTTC. J is TRBJ1-2 and V is TRBV6-5, with TRBD1 as a possible D gene (5 bases). In germline, CDR1 is MNHEY, CDR2 SVGAGI. The CDR3 runs 14 residues. V was shortened by 2 bases and J by 1 base, with 8 bases between the two germline ends.

This clone was seen just once. The J gene is TRBJ1-4, the V gene TRBV28; maybe TRBD1 (5 bases). This CDR3 spans 14 amino acids. The germline V and J ends were trimmed by 3 bases and 8 bases, with 13 bases remaining between them. Germline V gene lookup returns CDR1 MDHEN and CDR2 SYDVKM. CDR3 coding DNA: TGTGCCAGCAGTTTCTCGGGGGTCGGGGAAAAACTGTTTTTT. Its translation: CASSFSGVGEKLFF.

This clone was recorded a few times. The chain employs TRBV5-1 and TRBJ2-7; 10 positions agree with TRBD1. The V segment lost 4 bases and the J segment 3 bases; nucleotides outside the gene matches: 4. This CDR3 is built from 14 residues. Looked up from germline, CDR1 is SGHRS and CDR2 is YFSETQ. CDR3 residues: CASSSRDRGYEQYF. The CDR3, as DNA: TGCGCCAGCAGCAGCCGGGACAGGGGCTACGAGCAGTACTTC.

This clone was counted a single time. The chain is built from TRBV14 and TRBJ2-7; D uncertain. This CDR3 contains 15 residues. Germline V CDR1 and CDR2: SGHDN, FVKESK. Trimming removed 3 bases at V and 0 bases at J, with 12 bases between. The CDR3 DNA reads as TGTGCCAGCAGCCAGATGACACAGATCTCCTACGAGCAGTACTTC. This sequence encodes CASSQMTQISYEQYF.

The gene calls are TRBV7-8 and TRBJ2-2, with 7 positions matching TRBD1. The CDR3 length is 15 residues. The V gene's germline CDR1 is SGHVS and CDR2 FQNEAQ. With V trimmed by 4 bases and J by 5 bases, 7 bases remained unmatched. Here the CDR3 DNA reads TGTGCCAGCAGCTCTCGACAGGGCGGGACCGGGGAGCTGTTTTTT. Its protein product is CASSSRQGGTGELFF.

The chain has TRBV6-1 and TRBJ2-5; no clear D. This CDR3 spans 15 amino acids. V dropped 1 base and J dropped 1 base, with 10 bases sitting between them. The germline gives CDR1 MNHNS, CDR2 SASEGT. Here the CDR3 reads CASSEGVAPQETQYF. The DNA of the CDR3 is TGTGCCAGCAGTGAAGGGGTAGCCCCCCAAGAGACCCAGTACTTC.

V and J are TRBV10-3 and TRBJ2-5; 10 bases line up with TRBD1. The end of the DNA is better explained by TRBJ2-7, so the J call may be wrong. This CDR3 spans 14 amino acids. CDR1 and CDR2 (germline): ENHRY, SYGVKD. The CDR3 sequence: CASQRQGAFNEQYF. DNA of the CDR3: TGTGCCAGCCAGAGACAGGGGGCTTTCAACGAGCAGTACTTC.

The sample holds a few counts of this clone. The rearrangement uses TRBV6-1 and TRBJ2-2, with 8 bases lining up with TRBD2. The V and J ends lost 0 bases and 7 bases, in that order; junction bases with no gene match: 13. Germline V gives CDR1 MNHNS, CDR2 SASEGT. The length of the CDR3 is 18 residues. The CDR3 region is CASSEALEASGLVGELFF. The CDR3 nucleotides read TGTGCCAGCAGTGAAGCTCTTGAGGCTAGCGGGTTGGTCGGGGAGCTGTTTTTT.

V gene TRBV5-1 combines with J gene TRBJ2-5; 7 bases align to TRBD2. This CDR3 is built from 14 residues. Trimming at V came to 3 bases and at J to 4 bases, leaving 6 bases not matched to a gene. Per the germline V gene, CDR1 is SGHRS and CDR2 is YFSETQ. CDR3 residues: CASSWTSRRETQYF. In nucleotides, the CDR3 is TGCGCCAGCAGCTGGACTAGTCGTAGAGAGACCCAGTACTTC.

This clone has only a few counts. The V and J genes are TRBV6-4 and TRBJ2-3; 8 bases line up with TRBD2. V gave up 6 bases and J gave up 0 bases; unmatched junction bases: 2. The CDR3 loop spans 14 amino acids. Germline V gene data show CDR1 as MRHNA and CDR2 as SNTAGT. CDR3 in DNA: TGTGCCAGCAGACTAGCGGAGAGCACAGATACGCAGTATTTT. It is translated as CASRLAESTDTQYF.

The chain has TRBV5-6 and TRBJ1-2; possible D gene TRBD1, 5 bases. Trimming stripped 3 bases from V and 3 bases from J, with 24 bases between. Germline V CDR1 and CDR2: SGHDT, YYEEEE. CDR3 length: 18 amino acids. CDR3 sequence reads: CASSSGGVGRRVDYGYTF. In nucleotides, the CDR3 is TGTGCCAGCAGCTCGGGGGGAGTGGGCAGACGGGTGGACTATGGCTACACCTTC.

This clone appeared a few times. This chain's CDR3 is CASMEGPNTEAFF. The CDR3 DNA is TGTGCCAGCATGGAGGGGCCGAACACTGAAGCTTTCTTT. The chain couples TRBV2 to TRBJ1-1, with TRBD1 as a possible D gene (5 bases). The CDR3 covers 13 residues. Germline V lookup: CDR1 SNHLY, CDR2 FYNNEI. Trimming stripped 7 bases from V and 1 base from J, with 10 bases between.

This rearrangement joins TRBV6-5 to TRBJ1-6; tentative D call: TRBD1 (5 bases). Germline V CDR1 and CDR2: MNHEY, SVGAGI. With 2 bases removed from V and 8 bases from J, the gap between germline ends came to 13 bases. The CDR3 runs to 15 residues. DNA of the CDR3: TGTGCCAGCAGTTACACTACAGGAGAGGATTCACCCCTCCACTTT. Its translation: CASSYTTGEDSPLHF.

The chain carries TRBV28 and TRBJ1-1, with a possible D match to TRBD1 (5 bases). Germline V gene lookup returns CDR1 MDHEN and CDR2 SYDVKM. The germline V and J ends were trimmed by 3 bases and 5 bases, with 16 bases remaining between them. CDR3 length: 15 residues. The CDR3 DNA follows: TGTGCCAGCAGTTTTGCCGGGGGGGTTAAAACTGAAGCTTTCTTT. Its protein is CASSFAGGVKTEAFF.